The 29 T cell receptor beta chains given below trace back to one sample, sequenced in a study of T cell responses to AZD1222 COVID-19 vaccine. Profiling relied on immunoSEQ multiplex PCR, and the TCRdb table lists in-frame clones only, not all of them. The sample carries some 130,000 clones, roughly nine tenths recorded once. The sequences come from peripheral blood, collected on day 0 of AZD1222 vaccination. Receptor source: an adult in good health.

V usage is TRBV28 and J usage is TRBJ2-7; 8 nucleotides align to TRBD1. This CDR3 has 11 amino acids. Germline loops: CDR1 MDHEN, CDR2 SYDVKM. Losses at the gene ends were 10 bases for V and 3 bases for J; bases not matched to a gene: 2. CDR3 residues: CATGQGYEQYF. The CDR3 coding sequence is TGTGCCACTGGACAGGGCTACGAGCAGTACTTC.

On this clone itself: The same CDR3 is also encoded by other DNA sequences in this sample. The chain joins TRBV19 to TRBJ1-5, with 9 bases that match TRBD1. Germline CDR1 and CDR2: LNHDA and SQIVND (reference sequence). V lost 8 bases, J lost 3 bases, and 2 bases stayed unmatched. The length of the CDR3 is 13 residues. This CDR3 is CASGQGNNQPQHF. As DNA, the CDR3 is TGTGCCAGTGGACAGGGGAACAATCAGCCCCAGCATTTT.

The CDR3 sequence is CASSPYFGDRGSIIRNEQFF. The CDR3 DNA follows: TGCGCCAGCAGCCCCTACTTCGGGGACAGGGGGTCAATAATCAGGAATGAGCAGTTCTTC. This chain joins TRBV4-3 and TRBJ2-1, with 11 bases matching TRBD1. The V gene's germline CDR1 is LGHNA and CDR2 YSLEER. V lost 4 bases, J lost 7 bases, and 21 bases stayed unmatched. This CDR3 is 20 amino acids long.

This chain connects TRBV28 to TRBJ1-2; D is uncertain. The germline CDR1 and CDR2 sequences are MDHEN and SYDVKM. V was cut by 1 base and J by 12 bases, with 9 bases left in between. The CDR3 extends over 11 amino acids. The CDR3 region is CASSLFSVDTF. The CDR3 nucleotides are TGTGCCAGCAGTTTATTTTCCGTTGACACCTTC.

The V call is TRBV5-8, the J call TRBJ2-5, with D unresolved. This CDR3 has 18 amino acids. Germline-derived CDR1 and CDR2 are SGHTS and YDEGEE. V lost 0 bases to trimming and J lost 1 base, with 19 bases between them. CDR3 sequence reads: CASSLGSTWRSPQETQYF. As DNA, the CDR3 is TGTGCCAGCAGCTTGGGCTCGACGTGGAGATCCCCCCAAGAGACCCAGTACTTC.

This clone was found a few times. This chain connects TRBV4-1 to TRBJ2-7, with 7 positions matching TRBD2. J lost 1 base, V lost 1 base, and 7 bases had no gene match. In germline, CDR1 is MGHRA, CDR2 YSYEKL. The CDR3 has 16 amino acids. CDR3 bases: TGCGCCAGCAGCCAAGGCGACGGGAGGAGTTCCTACGAGCAGTACTTC. Amino acid sequence: CASSQGDGRSSYEQYF.

V and J are TRBV3-1 (or the pseudogene TRBV3-2) and TRBJ2-1; the match to TRBD1 covers 7 bases. CDR1 LGHDT and CDR2 YNNKEL come from the germline V gene (reference sequence). The CDR3 is 11 amino acids. Trimming removed 11 bases from V and 4 bases from J; junction bases left unmatched: 2. Here the CDR3 DNA reads TGTGCCTCGGGACAGTACAATGAGCAGTTCTTC. Translation gives CASGQYNEQFF.

Written as DNA, the CDR3 is TGTGCCAGCAGCATATATTCCGGGCCGCCCAATGGCTACACCTTC. Amino acid sequence: CASSIYSGPPNGYTF. The gene calls are TRBV6-2 or TRBV6-3 and TRBJ1-2, with unresolved D. Germline V gives CDR1 MNHEY, CDR2 SVGEGT. CDR3 length: 15 residues. V lost 6 bases and J 6 bases, leaving 20 bases between the germline ends.

This clone was detected only once. The J gene is TRBJ2-7, the V gene TRBV27; 7 nucleotides match TRBD2. The CDR3 sequence is 17 residues long. Looked up from germline, CDR1 is MNHEY and CDR2 is SMNVEV (reference sequence). V shed 0 bases, J shed 0 bases, and the junction held 8 bases outside the gene matches. In DNA form, the CDR3 reads TGTGCCAGCAGTTTATCGTCCCCCGGCGGGAGCTCCTACGAGCAGTACTTC. Its translation: CASSLSSPGGSSYEQYF.

The chain has TRBV19 and TRBJ1-1, with 7 bases identical to TRBD1. CDR3 size: 14 residues. Germline CDR1 reads LNHDA; CDR2 reads SQIVND (reference sequence). V shed 5 bases, J shed 2 bases, and the junction held 5 bases outside the gene matches. The CDR3 reads CASSLRQGNTEAFF. The CDR3 DNA sequence: TGTGCCAGTAGTCTCCGACAGGGAAACACTGAAGCTTTCTTT.

The chain has TRBV27 and TRBJ2-1; 8 nucleotides match TRBD2. CDR3 size: 15 residues. Germline assignment: CDR1 MNHEY and CDR2 SMNVEV (reference sequence). Trimming cost V 0 bases and J 9 bases; bases outside gene matches: 7. As DNA, the CDR3 is TGTGCCAGCAGTTTATCGAGCGGGAGTAGTGTTGAGCAGTTCTTC. Its protein is CASSLSSGSSVEQFF.

With regard to this clone: Other DNA sequences within the sample encode an identical CDR3. The chain links TRBV5-1 to TRBJ2-7; D unresolved. V dropped 4 bases and J dropped 2 bases, with 10 bases sitting between them. This CDR3 comprises 13 residues. Looked up from germline, CDR1 is SGHRS and CDR2 is YFSETQ. CDR3 nucleotide sequence: TGCGCCAGCAGCCCGGATCCGCCCTACGAGCAGTACTTC. Translating it yields CASSPDPPYEQYF. The whole variable domain, filled in from reference TRBV5-1 and TRBJ2-7, reads KAGVTQTPRYLIKTRGQQVTLSCSPISGHRSVSWYQQTPGQGLQFLFEYFSETQRNKGNFPGRFSGRQFSNSRSEMNVSTLELGDSALYLCASSPDPPYEQYFGPGTRLTVT.

The chain joins TRBV19 to TRBJ1-5, with unresolved D. Trimming cost V 1 base and J 5 bases, with 6 bases left between them. The CDR3 is made up of 13 amino acids. In germline, CDR1 is LNHDA, CDR2 SQIVND (reference sequence). The CDR3 sequence: CASSIAGDQPQHF. CDR3 DNA sequence: TGTGCCAGTAGTATAGCCGGTGATCAGCCCCAGCATTTT.

The genes are TRBV10-3 and TRBJ1-1; D perhaps matches TRBD1 (5 bases). Germline CDR1 reads ENHRY; CDR2 reads SYGVKD. With 7 bases removed from V and 4 bases from J, the gap between germline ends came to 10 bases. CDR3 length: 12 residues. CDR3 nucleotides: TGTGCCATCACGGGGGGGACCACTGAAGCTTTCTTT. This gives the protein CAITGGTTEAFF.

Turning to this clone: A read error may produce the germline difference seen at one junction end. The V call is TRBV12-3 or TRBV12-4, the J call TRBJ2-7; D is uncertain. This CDR3 spans 12 amino acids. The CDR3 spells CASSLGAKGSVF. CDR3 DNA: TGTGCCAGCAGTTTAGGAGCAAAGGGTTCGGTCTTC.

The chain joins TRBV7-8 to TRBJ2-3, with 12 bases fitting TRBD2. CDR1 SGHVS and CDR2 FQNEAQ come from the germline V gene. V gave up 8 bases and J gave up 5 bases; unmatched junction bases: 8. This CDR3 has 15 residues. The CDR3 region has the DNA TGTGCCAGCCGACTAGCGGGAGTAGCGGGAGATACGCAGTATTTT. Amino acids: CASRLAGVAGDTQYF.

J is TRBJ1-1 and V is TRBV5-1; D not certain. V was shortened by 5 bases and J by 2 bases, with 13 bases between the two germline ends. CDR3 length: 14 amino acids. Per germline, CDR1 SGHRS and CDR2 YFSETQ. As DNA, the CDR3 is TGCGCCAGCAGTCCCCGACTTTCCAACACTGAAGCTTTCTTT. Translated: CASSPRLSNTEAFF.

This chain uses TRBV7-8 with TRBJ1-5; D unresolved. V was shortened by 1 base and J by 0 bases, with 10 bases between the two germline ends. CDR1 and CDR2 (germline): SGHVS, FQNEAQ. This CDR3 region has 16 residues. The CDR3 DNA reads as TGTGCCAGCAGCTTAGACGCCGTCCCTAGCAATCAGCCCCAGCATTTT. This gives the protein CASSLDAVPSNQPQHF.

This clone was seen a single time. V and J are TRBV2 and TRBJ1-2; D gene unclear. The CDR3 runs to 12 residues. Trimming cost V 6 bases and J 4 bases, with 9 bases left between them. Germline V gene data show CDR1 as SNHLY and CDR2 as FYNNEI. The CDR3 spells CASSATGYGYTF. CDR3 nucleotides: TGTGCCAGCAGCGCCACCGGCTATGGCTACACCTTC.

The chain links TRBV27 to TRBJ1-5, with a tentative D call TRBD1 (5 bases). Germline V gives CDR1 MNHEY, CDR2 SMNVEV (reference sequence). V lost 2 bases, J lost 4 bases, and 6 bases lay in between. The CDR3 sequence is 13 residues long. For the CDR3, the DNA is TGTGCCAGCAGTTTACGGGGGAATCAGCCCCAGCATTTT. It encodes CASSLRGNQPQHF.

The chain uses TRBV9 and TRBJ1-1; a possible D gene is TRBD1 (6 bases). Germline CDR1 SGDLS, CDR2 YYNGEE. V was shortened by 0 bases and J by 2 bases, with 17 bases between the two germline ends. This CDR3 has 17 amino acids. The CDR3 loop reads CASSVALTGTLNTEAFF. The CDR3 region has the DNA TGTGCCAGCAGCGTAGCTTTAACAGGGACCTTAAACACTGAAGCTTTCTTT.

This chain connects TRBV19 to TRBJ1-4, with 7 bases lining up with TRBD1. Trimming took 2 bases from V and 7 from J; bases not matched to a gene: 4. CDR1 and CDR2 from the germline V gene are LNHDA and SQIVND (reference sequence). The CDR3 has 14 amino acids. The CDR3 region has the DNA TGTGCCAGTAGTATACGAGGGGGCGTTGAAAAACTGTTTTTT. Its translation: CASSIRGGVEKLFF.

The chain recombines TRBV9 with TRBJ1-1; no reliable D call. V was shortened by 4 bases and J by 5 bases, with 12 bases between the two germline ends. Per the germline V gene, CDR1 is SGDLS and CDR2 is YYNGEE. This CDR3 contains 13 residues. Here the CDR3 DNA reads TGTGCCAGCAGCCAACGGATGGATACTGAAGCTTTCTTT. Its protein product is CASSQRMDTEAFF. Full variable domain (remainder filled in from reference TRBV9 and TRBJ1-1): DSGVTQTPKHLITATGQRVTLRCSPRSGDLSVYWYQQSLDQGLQFLIQYYNGEERAKGNILERFSAQQFPDLHSELNLSSLELGDSALYFCASSQRMDTEAFFGQGTRLTVV.

In its sample, this clone was seen a few times. The chain has TRBV19 and TRBJ2-7; possible D gene TRBD1, 6 bases. The CDR3 runs 11 residues. Germline V CDR1 and CDR2: LNHDA, SQIVND (reference sequence). DNA for the CDR3: TGTGCGGGACACCCTCCCTACGAGCAGTACTTC. Protein sequence: CAGHPPYEQYF.

V usage is TRBV30 and J usage is TRBJ2-1, with a weak D call TRBD2 (6 bases). Germline CDR1 and CDR2: GTSNPN and SVGIG (reference sequence). The CDR3 contains 16 residues. V shed 1 base and J shed 0 bases, with 13 bases lying between them. CDR3 region: CAWSGGDLSSYNEQFF. As DNA, the CDR3 is TGTGCCTGGAGTGGCGGGGACCTGAGCTCCTACAATGAGCAGTTCTTC.

The chain has TRBV19 and TRBJ1-1; 9 nucleotides align to TRBD1. The trim removed 6 bases at V and 0 bases at J, leaving 5 bases unmatched. Germline CDR1 is LNHDA and CDR2 is SQIVND (reference sequence). The CDR3 is 15 residues long. The CDR3, as DNA: TGTGCCAGTAGATCCAGGGACAGGGTGAACACTGAAGCTTTCTTT. Protein sequence: CASRSRDRVNTEAFF.

V usage is TRBV20-1 and J usage is TRBJ1-1; unclear D gene. Germline V CDR1 and CDR2: DFQATT, SNEGSKA (reference sequence). The germline V and J ends were trimmed by 2 bases and 7 bases, with 5 bases remaining between them. The CDR3 runs 10 residues. CDR3 coding DNA: TGCAGTGCTAGAAGCTATGAAGCTTTCTTT. Translating gives CSARSYEAFF.

The CDR3 loop is CASSRGGPNTEAFF. CDR3 coding DNA: TGTGCCAGCAGCCGGGGGGGCCCGAACACTGAAGCTTTCTTT. This chain uses TRBV11-3 with TRBJ1-1; weak D call: TRBD1 (6 bases). The CDR3 length is 14 residues. V was shortened by 5 bases and J by 1 base, with 11 bases between the two germline ends. Germline loops: CDR1 SGHNT, CDR2 YENEEA.

This chain uses TRBV3-1 (or the pseudogene TRBV3-2) with TRBJ1-2; D is possibly TRBD1 (6 bases). CDR1 and CDR2 (germline): LGHDT, YNNKEL (reference sequence). This CDR3 is 13 amino acids long. V was pared by 6 bases and J by 0 bases, with 8 bases between. This CDR3 is CASRQGPNYGYTF. Written as DNA, the CDR3 is TGTGCCAGCAGACAGGGACCTAACTATGGCTACACCTTC.